Listed below are T cell receptor beta chains from one sample, sequenced in a study of T-cell memory formation after mild COVID-19. TCRdb redid the calling of the 5' RACE reads with MiXCR, one entry per CDR3 protein. The sample lists 550,000 to 600,000 distinct CDR3 sequences, roughly 20% occurring once. The specimen was PBMCs or a T cell subset sorted from them (not recorded which). These receptors were collected from an adult woman who had mild COVID-19 (a few samples of this study predate the infection). Cell type and time point are not known. CDR3s include the opening cysteine and the closing phenylalanine or tryptophan. Fields, in order: V gene, J gene, clone size, D gene, CDR3 protein, CDR3 DNA. The D gene is left open where the match is weak. Size is omitted from some rows. Given values are once, few, many or a class for expanded clones.

v_call: TRBV13
j_call: TRBJ2-7
clone_size: .
d_call: .
cdr3_aa: CASSLPNRDEQYF
cdr3_nt: TGTGCCAGCAGCTTACCGAACCGGGACGAGCAGTACTTC

v_call: TRBV7-2
j_call: TRBJ1-3
clone_size: many
d_call: .
cdr3_aa: CASSLAGLHSGNTIYF
cdr3_nt: TGTGCCAGCAGCTTAGCGGGGCTTCACTCTGGAAACACCATATATTTT

v_call: TRBV5-6
j_call: TRBJ2-7
clone_size: .
d_call: .
cdr3_aa: CASSSLTGFAYEQYF
cdr3_nt: TGTGCCAGCAGCTCGCTGACTGGGTTTGCGTACGAGCAGTACTTC

v_call: TRBV19
j_call: TRBJ2-3
clone_size: .
d_call: .
cdr3_aa: CASASVHTDTQYF
cdr3_nt: TGTGCCAGTGCTAGCGTCCACACAGATACGCAGTATTTT

v_call: TRBV19
j_call: TRBJ2-1
clone_size: .
d_call: .
cdr3_aa: CASSTGTDAYNEQFF
cdr3_nt: TGTGCCAGTAGTACCGGGACCGACGCCTACAATGAGCAGTTCTTC

v_call: TRBV27
j_call: TRBJ2-7
clone_size: few
d_call: TRBD1
cdr3_aa: CASSLIVLGTGPGEQYF
cdr3_nt: TGTGCCAGCAGTTTAATAGTATTGGGGACAGGGCCGGGGGAGCAGTACTTC

v_call: TRBV9
j_call: TRBJ2-1
clone_size: .
d_call: TRBD1
cdr3_aa: CASSVAGQGVYNEQFF
cdr3_nt: TGTGCCAGCAGCGTAGCCGGACAGGGCGTATACAATGAGCAGTTCTTC

v_call: TRBV5-1
j_call: TRBJ1-1
clone_size: few
d_call: .
cdr3_aa: CASSLDYGAGTEAFF
cdr3_nt: TGCGCCAGCAGCTTGGATTATGGGGCGGGCACTGAAGCTTTCTTT

v_call: TRBV7-9
j_call: TRBJ2-1
clone_size: few
d_call: .
cdr3_aa: CASSLGLYTSYNEQFF
cdr3_nt: TGTGCCAGCAGCTTAGGGCTCTACACCTCCTACAATGAGCAGTTCTTC

v_call: TRBV7-2
j_call: TRBJ1-3
clone_size: .
d_call: .
cdr3_aa: CASSSQTAISGNTIYF
cdr3_nt: TGTGCCAGCAGCTCCCAGACAGCGATCTCTGGAAACACCATATATTTT

v_call: TRBV15
j_call: TRBJ2-2
clone_size: few
d_call: .
cdr3_aa: CATSRAQGDSGELFF
cdr3_nt: TGTGCCACCAGCAGAGCCCAGGGAGATAGCGGGGAGCTGTTTTTT

v_call: TRBV6-2/TRBV6-3
j_call: TRBJ2-7
clone_size: few
d_call: TRBD2
cdr3_aa: CASSSASGRAYEQYF
cdr3_nt: TGTGCCAGCAGTTCCGCTAGCGGGAGGGCATACGAGCAGTACTTC

v_call: TRBV5-1
j_call: TRBJ1-1
clone_size: few
d_call: .
cdr3_aa: CASSLVAPPNTEAFF
cdr3_nt: TGCGCCAGCAGCTTGGTCGCACCCCCGAACACTGAAGCTTTCTTT

v_call: TRBV7-9
j_call: TRBJ2-3
clone_size: .
d_call: .
cdr3_aa: CASHTSDGITDTQYF
cdr3_nt: TGTGCCAGCCACACATCGGACGGAATCACAGATACGCAGTATTTT

v_call: TRBV15
j_call: TRBJ2-3
clone_size: few
d_call: .
cdr3_aa: CATSRAWGSTDTQYF
cdr3_nt: TGTGCCACCAGCAGAGCCTGGGGGAGCACAGATACGCAGTATTTT

v_call: TRBV20-1
j_call: TRBJ1-6
clone_size: .
d_call: .
cdr3_aa: CSPQPSSYNSPLHF
cdr3_nt: TGCAGTCCACAGCCGAGCTCCTATAATTCACCCCTCCACTTT

v_call: TRBV5-1
j_call: TRBJ2-5
clone_size: few
d_call: TRBD1
cdr3_aa: CASSLWTGRQETQYF
cdr3_nt: TGCGCCAGCAGCTTATGGACAGGGCGACAAGAGACCCAGTACTTC

v_call: TRBV7-9
j_call: TRBJ2-7
clone_size: many
d_call: TRBD2
cdr3_aa: CASSYVPGLAPSEQYF
cdr3_nt: TGTGCCAGCAGCTATGTTCCGGGACTAGCGCCTAGCGAGCAGTACTTC

v_call: TRBV19
j_call: TRBJ1-2
clone_size: many
d_call: .
cdr3_aa: CASSISGINGYTF
cdr3_nt: TGTGCCAGTAGTATATCCGGGATTAATGGCTACACCTTC

v_call: TRBV7-2
j_call: TRBJ2-5
clone_size: .
d_call: .
cdr3_aa: CASSLATETQYF
cdr3_nt: TGTGCCAGCAGCTTAGCTACCGAGACCCAGTACTTC

v_call: TRBV29-1
j_call: TRBJ2-7
clone_size: .
d_call: .
cdr3_aa: CSVSMSTKAYEQYF
cdr3_nt: TGCAGCGTTTCGATGTCGACTAAGGCCTACGAGCAGTACTTC

v_call: TRBV7-9
j_call: TRBJ2-7
clone_size: .
d_call: .
cdr3_aa: CASSLTGGADAYEQYF
cdr3_nt: TGTGCCAGCAGCTTAACGGGCGGGGCCGACGCCTACGAGCAGTACTTC

v_call: TRBV29-1
j_call: TRBJ2-3
clone_size: .
d_call: TRBD2
cdr3_aa: CSARPPSGRTDTQYF
cdr3_nt: TGCAGCGCAAGGCCGCCTAGCGGGAGGACAGATACGCAGTATTTT

v_call: TRBV4-2
j_call: TRBJ2-7
clone_size: few
d_call: TRBD1
cdr3_aa: CASSQDQGAPYEQYF
cdr3_nt: TGTGCCAGCAGCCAAGACCAGGGGGCACCCTACGAGCAGTACTTC

v_call: TRBV6-5
j_call: TRBJ1-1
clone_size: many
d_call: .
cdr3_aa: CASSTMNTEAFF
cdr3_nt: TGTGCCAGCAGTACGATGAACACTGAAGCTTTCTTT

v_call: TRBV10-3
j_call: TRBJ1-4
clone_size: few
d_call: .
cdr3_aa: CAIREGGINEKLFF
cdr3_nt: TGTGCCATCAGGGAAGGGGGTATTAATGAAAAACTGTTTTTT

v_call: TRBV7-6
j_call: TRBJ2-5
clone_size: few
d_call: TRBD2
cdr3_aa: CASSLSPRLAGGPREETQYF
cdr3_nt: TGTGCCAGCAGCCTCTCTCCGAGACTAGCGGGGGGGCCGAGGGAAGAGACCCAGTACTTC

v_call: TRBV18
j_call: TRBJ1-3
clone_size: .
d_call: .
cdr3_aa: CASSRGTPEAGNTIYF
cdr3_nt: TGTGCCAGCTCACGTGGGACCCCCGAGGCCGGAAACACCATATATTTT

v_call: TRBV7-9
j_call: TRBJ2-1
clone_size: few
d_call: .
cdr3_aa: CASSLRWPSLDEQFF
cdr3_nt: TGTGCCAGCAGCTTAAGGTGGCCCTCCCTCGATGAGCAGTTCTTC

v_call: TRBV4-1
j_call: TRBJ2-7
clone_size: .
d_call: .
cdr3_aa: CASSHPGPRYEQYF
cdr3_nt: TGCGCCAGCAGCCACCCGGGACCGCGCTACGAGCAGTACTTC

v_call: TRBV11-2
j_call: TRBJ2-7
clone_size: few
d_call: .
cdr3_aa: CASSTDPPLSEQYF
cdr3_nt: TGTGCCAGCAGCACGGACCCTCCTTTGAGTGAGCAGTACTTC

v_call: TRBV20-1
j_call: TRBJ2-1
clone_size: once
d_call: TRBD2
cdr3_aa: CSARGGLAGVNEQFF
cdr3_nt: TGCAGTGCTAGGGGTGGACTAGCGGGAGTTAATGAGCAGTTCTTC

v_call: TRBV5-6
j_call: TRBJ2-1
clone_size: .
d_call: .
cdr3_aa: CASSLARTLNNEQFF
cdr3_nt: TGTGCCAGCAGCTTGGCCAGGACGCTCAACAATGAGCAGTTCTTC

v_call: TRBV5-4
j_call: TRBJ1-3
clone_size: .
d_call: .
cdr3_aa: CASSLRTTSGNTIYF
cdr3_nt: TGTGCCAGCAGCTTAAGGACAACCTCTGGAAACACCATATATTTT

v_call: TRBV7-9
j_call: TRBJ2-7
clone_size: few
d_call: TRBD2
cdr3_aa: CASSPGGDRQYF
cdr3_nt: TGTGCCAGCAGCCCCGGGGGGGATAGGCAGTACTTC

v_call: TRBV20-1
j_call: TRBJ1-1
clone_size: few
d_call: .
cdr3_aa: CSARDSRDTAPEAFF
cdr3_nt: TGCAGTGCTAGAGATTCACGGGACACGGCCCCTGAAGCTTTCTTT

v_call: TRBV12-3/TRBV12-4
j_call: TRBJ2-3
clone_size: few
d_call: .
cdr3_aa: CASTSRGSTDTQYF
cdr3_nt: TGTGCCAGCACCTCTCGCGGGAGCACAGATACGCAGTATTTT

v_call: TRBV18
j_call: TRBJ2-7
clone_size: few
d_call: .
cdr3_aa: CASSSPGTPYEQYF
cdr3_nt: TGTGCCAGCTCAAGCCCCGGGACACCCTACGAGCAGTACTTC

v_call: TRBV5-1
j_call: TRBJ2-5
clone_size: few
d_call: .
cdr3_aa: CASSLRLDQETQYF
cdr3_nt: TGCGCCAGCAGCTTGCGGCTAGACCAAGAGACCCAGTACTTC

v_call: TRBV5-1
j_call: TRBJ2-1
clone_size: .
d_call: TRBD1
cdr3_aa: CASRIDRGTYNEQFF
cdr3_nt: TGCGCCAGCAGAATCGACAGGGGAACCTACAATGAGCAGTTCTTC